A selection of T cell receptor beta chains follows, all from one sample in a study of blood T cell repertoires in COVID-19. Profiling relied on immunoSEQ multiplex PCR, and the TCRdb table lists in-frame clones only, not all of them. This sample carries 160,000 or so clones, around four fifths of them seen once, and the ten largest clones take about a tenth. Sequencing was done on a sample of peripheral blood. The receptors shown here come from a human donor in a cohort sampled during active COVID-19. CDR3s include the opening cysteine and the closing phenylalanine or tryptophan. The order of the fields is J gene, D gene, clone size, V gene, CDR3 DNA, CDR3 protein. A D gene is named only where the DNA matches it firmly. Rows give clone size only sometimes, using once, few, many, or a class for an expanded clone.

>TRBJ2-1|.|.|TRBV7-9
TGTGCCAGCAGCCCATCGGTAACTCCCAATGAGCAGTTCTTC
CASSPSVTPNEQFF
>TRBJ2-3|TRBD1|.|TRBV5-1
TGCGCCAGCAGCTCCGGACAGGGGCAGAGCACAGATACGCAGTATTTT
CASSSGQGQSTDTQYF
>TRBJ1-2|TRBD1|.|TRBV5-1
TGCGCCAGCAGCCCGGTCGGACAGGGTCGAGGCTACACCTTC
CASSPVGQGRGYTF
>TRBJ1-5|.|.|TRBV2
TGTGCCAGCAAAGAGCAGGAATATAGCAATCAGCCCCAGCATTTT
CASKEQEYSNQPQHF
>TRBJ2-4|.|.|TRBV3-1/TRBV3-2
TGTGCCAGCCCCCCAGGGCCCATAGGATTGTGGAACATTCAGTACTTC
CASPPGPIGLWNIQYF
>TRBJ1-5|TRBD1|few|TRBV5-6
TGTGCCAGCAGCCACGAGGGACAGGCTGATCAGCCCCAGCATTTT
CASSHEGQADQPQHF
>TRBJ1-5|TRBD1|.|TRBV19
TGTGCCAGTAGGACCACCGGGACAGGGGGCACGGGTCAGCCCCAGCATTTT
CASRTTGTGGTGQPQHF
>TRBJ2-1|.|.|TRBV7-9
TGTGCCAGCAGCCCACCATACCGACTAGGCAATGAGCAGTTCTTC
CASSPPYRLGNEQFF
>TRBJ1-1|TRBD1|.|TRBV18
TGTGCCAGCTCGGAAACAGGGGGCACTGAAGCTTTCTTT
CASSETGGTEAFF
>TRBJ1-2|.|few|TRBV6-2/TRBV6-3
TGTGCCAGCAGTCCACCCGCAGGGCTCTATGGCTACACCTTC
CASSPPAGLYGYTF
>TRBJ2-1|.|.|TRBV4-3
TGCGCCAGCAGCCTAAGACCCGGAGAGGAGAATGAGCAGTTCTTC
CASSLRPGEENEQFF
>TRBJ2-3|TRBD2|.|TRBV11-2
TGTGCCAGCAGCTTAGTTGGGCTAGCGGGGCCCGATACGCAGTATTTT
CASSLVGLAGPDTQYF
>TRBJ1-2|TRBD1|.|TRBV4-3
TGCGCCAGCAGCCAAGAGGGACAGGGTGTCTATGGCTACACCTTC
CASSQEGQGVYGYTF
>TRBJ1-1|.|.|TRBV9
TGTGCCAGCAGCTCCCCGGGTGTGTTGAACACTGAAGCTTTCTTT
CASSSPGVLNTEAFF
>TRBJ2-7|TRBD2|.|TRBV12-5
TGTGCTAGTGGTTTGCCACCAAGCGGGAGGGCCGTCGAGCAGTACTTC
CASGLPPSGRAVEQYF
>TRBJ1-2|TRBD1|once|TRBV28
TGTGCCAGCAGAACAGGGGGCCGAGGTGGCTACACCTTC
CASRTGGRGGYTF
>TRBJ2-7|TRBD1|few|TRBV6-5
TGTGCCAGCAGCCGGGACAGCCTAGGGGAGCAGTACTTC
CASSRDSLGEQYF
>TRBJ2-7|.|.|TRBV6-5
TGTGCCAGCACCAGGGGCCAGGCCCTCGAGCAGTACTTC
CASTRGQALEQYF
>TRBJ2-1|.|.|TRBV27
TGTGCCAGCAGTTCCGCCCGGGCCTACAATGAGCAGTTCTTC
CASSSARAYNEQFF
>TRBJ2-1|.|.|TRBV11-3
TGTGCCAGCAGCTTAGATCAGGCCCAGGGAAATGAGCAGTTCTTC
CASSLDQAQGNEQFF
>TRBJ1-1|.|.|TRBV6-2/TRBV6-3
TGTGCCAGCAGTTGGGCAGGGAACACTGAAGCTTTCTTT
CASSWAGNTEAFF
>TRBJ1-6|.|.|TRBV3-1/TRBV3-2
TGTGCCAGCAGCCAAGCGGCAGGAACCAATTCACCCCTCCACTTT
CASSQAAGTNSPLHF
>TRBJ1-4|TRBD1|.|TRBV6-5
TGTGCCAGCAGTTGGGACAGGGCGAGAGAAAAACTGTTTTTT
CASSWDRAREKLFF
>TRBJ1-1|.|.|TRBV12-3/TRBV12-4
TGTGCCAGCAGTTGGTTGAGCGCTGAAGCTTTCTTT
CASSWLSAEAFF
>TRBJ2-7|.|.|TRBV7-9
TGTGCCAGCAGCTTAGGAACGACAGTCCGCGAGCAGTACTTC
CASSLGTTVREQYF
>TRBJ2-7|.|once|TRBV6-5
TGTGCCAGCAACGGTTCGGGCGAGCAGTACTTC
CASNGSGEQYF
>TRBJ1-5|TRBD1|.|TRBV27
TGTGCCAGCAGTGGGACAGGGGGAGGCAATCAGCCCCAGCATTTT
CASSGTGGGNQPQHF
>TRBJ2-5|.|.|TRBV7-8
TGTGCCAGCAGCTTAGGAGCAAAAGAGACCCAGTACTTC
CASSLGAKETQYF
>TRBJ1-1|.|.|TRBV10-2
TGCGCCAGCGTTGACAGAACTAACACTGAAGCTTTCTTT
CASVDRTNTEAFF
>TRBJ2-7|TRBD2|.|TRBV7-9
TGTGCCAGCAGCAACCGGACTAGCGGAAGCTCCTACGAGCAGTACTTC
CASSNRTSGSSYEQYF
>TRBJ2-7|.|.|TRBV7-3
TGTGCCAGCAGCTTAACTCCAGGGACCTACGAGCAGTACTTC
CASSLTPGTYEQYF
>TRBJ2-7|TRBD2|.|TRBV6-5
TGTGCCAGCAAATTCCGGGGGGTCGGCTACGAGCAGTACTTC
CASKFRGVGYEQYF
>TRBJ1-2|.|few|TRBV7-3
TGTGCCAGCAGCTTATTCCCAGGGGAGAATGCCGGTGGCTACACCTTC
CASSLFPGENAGGYTF
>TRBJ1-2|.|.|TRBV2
TGTGCCAGCAGGGCGACAGGCCCCTATGGCTACACCTTC
CASRATGPYGYTF
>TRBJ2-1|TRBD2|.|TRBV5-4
TGTGCCAGCAGCCTCCGACTAGCGGGGGGGGATGAGCAGTTCTTC
CASSLRLAGGDEQFF
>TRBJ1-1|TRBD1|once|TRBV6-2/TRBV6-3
TGTGCCAGCAGCGAACAAGCAGGGGGCTTAGCTTTCTTT
CASSEQAGGLAFF
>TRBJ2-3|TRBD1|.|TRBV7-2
TGTGCCAGCAGCGAAACAGGGGTTCGCACAGATACGCAGTATTTT
CASSETGVRTDTQYF
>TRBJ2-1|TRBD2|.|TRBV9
TGTGCCAGCAGCGTAAAACTAGCGGGAGATAATGAGCAGTTCTTC
CASSVKLAGDNEQFF
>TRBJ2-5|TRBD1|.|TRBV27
TGTGCCAGCGGAGCCAGGGGGCGCGTTGAGACCCAGTACTTC
CASGARGRVETQYF
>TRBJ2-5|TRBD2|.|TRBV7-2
TGTGCCAGCAGCTTGCTAGCGGGGGGCTTCCAAGAGACCCAGTACTTC
CASSLLAGGFQETQYF
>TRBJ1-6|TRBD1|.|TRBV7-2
TGTGCCAGCAGCCCCCGACAGGGAGGATCACCCCTCCACTTT
CASSPRQGGSPLHF
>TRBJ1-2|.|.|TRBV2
TGTGCCAGCAGCCAGGGGAGGGACTATGGCTACACCTTC
CASSQGRDYGYTF
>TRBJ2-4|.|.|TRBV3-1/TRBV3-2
TGTGCCAGCAGCCAATTAGTAAACATTCAGTACTTC
CASSQLVNIQYF
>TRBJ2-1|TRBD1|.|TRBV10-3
TGTGCCATCAGTGAACCGGACAGGGCCTACAATGAGCAGTTCTTC
CAISEPDRAYNEQFF
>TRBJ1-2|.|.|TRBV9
TGTGCCAGCAGCGCCGGGGAGGGCTACACCTTC
CASSAGEGYTF
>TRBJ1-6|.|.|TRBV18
TGTGCCAGCTCACTAGGCCGGGATTCACCCCTCCACTTT
CASSLGRDSPLHF
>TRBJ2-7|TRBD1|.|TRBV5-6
TGTGCCAGCAGCCCCACCGGACAGGGGGTTGAGCAGTACTTC
CASSPTGQGVEQYF
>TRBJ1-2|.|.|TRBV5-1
TGCGCCAGCAGCTCTGGACAGAACTATGGCTACACCTTC
CASSSGQNYGYTF
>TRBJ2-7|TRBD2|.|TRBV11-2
TGTGCCAGCAGTTCAACTCGAGCGGGAGGTCGCTCCTACGAGCAGTACTTC
CASSSTRAGGRSYEQYF
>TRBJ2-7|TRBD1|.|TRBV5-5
TGTGCCAGCAGTAAACCGGGACAGCCTACCTACGAGCAGTACTTC
CASSKPGQPTYEQYF
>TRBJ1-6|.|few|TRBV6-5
TGTGCCAGCACCGATGGGGCGTATAATTCACCCCTCCACTTT
CASTDGAYNSPLHF
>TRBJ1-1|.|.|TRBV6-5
TGTGCCAGCAGTTGGGCGCGGACAGCGACTGAAGCTTTCTTT
CASSWARTATEAFF